A selection of T cell receptor beta chains follows, all from one sample in a study of OX40 agonist ivuxolimab in advanced cancers. Only in-frame clones appear in the TCRdb table, and some are missing; sequencing was by immunoSEQ multiplex PCR. The table has around 67,000 clones, more than 75% seen once; the top ten hold 2% to 2.5%. The sample in question was CD4+ or CD8+ T cells sorted from blood, obtained in a trial of the OX40 agonist ivuxolimab. All receptors come from an adult with an advanced solid tumor such as melanoma, head and neck, liver or kidney cancer. Each CDR3 is given with its conserved first and last residue. A D gene is named only where the DNA matches it firmly. Rows give clone size only sometimes, using once, few, many, or a class for an expanded clone.

D: .
J: TRBJ2-1
V: TRBV5-1
size: .
CDR3: CASSLAGTQLGNEQFF
DNA: TGCGCCAGCAGCTTGGCCGGGACACAACTTGGGAATGAGCAGTTCTTC

D: .
J: TRBJ1-6
V: TRBV5-6
size: .
CDR3: CASSSGRYNSPLHF
DNA: TGTGCCAGCAGCTCGGGACGTTATAATTCACCCCTCCACTTT

D: .
J: TRBJ2-5
V: TRBV11-2
size: .
CDR3: CASSSIRETQYF
DNA: TGTGCCAGCAGCAGCATTAGGGAGACCCAGTACTTC

D: TRBD2
J: TRBJ2-7
V: TRBV7-3
size: medium-sized
CDR3: CASSLGREEYEQYF
DNA: TGTGCCAGCAGCTTAGGTCGGGAGGAGTACGAGCAGTACTTC

D: .
J: TRBJ2-7
V: TRBV4-2
size: .
CDR3: CASSVERGGLYEQYF
DNA: TGTGCCAGCAGTGTCGAAAGGGGGGGACTCTACGAGCAGTACTTC

D: TRBD2
J: TRBJ2-7
V: TRBV15
size: .
CDR3: CATSRALAGYEQYF
DNA: TGTGCCACCAGCAGAGCCCTAGCGGGGTACGAGCAGTACTTC

D: .
J: TRBJ2-1
V: TRBV27
size: .
CDR3: CASSPYTAGKNEQFF
DNA: TGTGCCAGCAGTCCCTACACGGCCGGGAAGAATGAGCAGTTCTTC

D: .
J: TRBJ1-2
V: TRBV5-1
size: once
CDR3: CASSLAQQESGYTF
DNA: TGCGCCAGCAGCTTGGCCCAACAGGAGAGTGGCTACACCTTC

D: .
J: TRBJ2-3
V: TRBV30
size: .
CDR3: CAWSAGAYTDTQYF
DNA: TGTGCCTGGAGTGCCGGGGCGTACACAGATACGCAGTATTTT

D: .
J: TRBJ2-1
V: TRBV6-5
size: .
CDR3: CASTPANYEQFF
DNA: TGTGCCAGCACCCCGGCTAACTACGAGCAGTTCTTC

D: TRBD1
J: TRBJ1-1
V: TRBV18
size: .
CDR3: CASSAYRGNTEAFF
DNA: TGTGCCAGCTCAGCTTACAGGGGGAACACTGAAGCTTTCTTT

D: .
J: TRBJ2-5
V: TRBV30
size: .
CDR3: CACPGPGAGETQYF
DNA: TGTGCCTGTCCGGGACCCGGGGCGGGGGAGACCCAGTACTTC

D: .
J: TRBJ1-5
V: TRBV7-2
size: .
CDR3: CASSLGGVEPQHF
DNA: TGTGCCAGCAGCTTAGGCGGGGTGGAGCCCCAGCATTTT

D: .
J: TRBJ1-2
V: TRBV25-1
size: .
CDR3: CASSELGTGYTF
DNA: TGTGCCAGCAGTGAATTGGGGACTGGCTACACCTTC

D: .
J: TRBJ1-1
V: TRBV11-2
size: .
CDR3: CASSLGLGTEAFF
DNA: TGTGCCAGCAGCTTAGGGTTGGGCACTGAAGCTTTCTTT